The 20 T cell receptor beta chains given below trace back to one sample, sequenced in a study of T cells in localized non-small cell lung cancer. Profiled with immunoSEQ multiplex PCR; TCRdb holds only in-frame clones, not every one. In the table there are about 33,000 clones, just under 80% of which are singletons. The sequencing here drew on peripheral blood, taken before any cancer treatment. These receptors all stem from a male donor older than 55 with stage III squamous cell lung carcinoma.

J is TRBJ2-3 and V is TRBV4-3; the D is unclear. The CDR3 runs 15 residues. CDR1 is LGHNA, CDR2 YSLEER, per germline. V was shortened by 0 bases and J by 1 base, with 8 bases between the two germline ends. Here the CDR3 reads CASSQDSSGTDTQYF. The CDR3 DNA reads TGCGCCAGCAGCCAAGATAGTTCGGGCACAGATACGCAGTATTTT.

The chain carries TRBV6-5 and TRBJ1-2; a weak D match, TRBD1 (5 bases). The CDR3 has 14 amino acids. V lost 4 bases, J lost 2 bases, and 11 bases lay in between. Per germline, CDR1 MNHEY and CDR2 SVGAGI. DNA for the CDR3: TGTGCCAGCAGTTCAGGGCGTCCCAACTATGGCTACACCTTC. Translated, it gives CASSSGRPNYGYTF.

The genes are TRBV11-2 and TRBJ2-4; D possibly corresponds to TRBD1 (6 bases). V lost 1 base and J lost 6, with 10 bases in between. Germline V gives CDR1 SGHAT, CDR2 FQNNGV. This CDR3 spans 14 amino acids. The CDR3 reads CASSLAAGVNIQYF. Here the CDR3 DNA reads TGTGCCAGCAGCTTAGCTGCAGGGGTAAACATTCAGTACTTC. The complete variable domain, with remaining parts taken from reference TRBV11-2 and TRBJ2-4, reads EAGVAQSPRYKIIEKRQSVAFWCNPISGHATLYWYQQILGQGPKLLIQFQNNGVVDDSQLPKDRFSAERLKGVDSTLKIQPAKLEDSAVYLCASSLAAGVNIQYFGAGTRLSVL.

The genes are TRBV18 and TRBJ1-4; D gene unclear. V gave up 3 bases and J gave up 6 bases, with 5 bases separating them. CDR1 is KGHSH and CDR2 is LQKENI in the germline V gene. The CDR3 is made up of 12 amino acids. Here the CDR3 DNA reads TGTGCCAGCTCACCCCGGGATGAAAAACTGTTTTTT. It is translated as CASSPRDEKLFF.

The CDR3 DNA sequence: TGCGCCAGCAGCCAAGGCCAGGGGGGGGAGAATCAGCCCCAGCATTTT. It translates to CASSQGQGGENQPQHF. The chain employs TRBV4-3 and TRBJ1-5; 7 nucleotides match TRBD1. The CDR3 is 16 amino acids. The germline V gene has CDR1 LGHNA and CDR2 YSLEER. J lost 4 bases, V lost 1 base, and 7 bases had no gene match.

About this clone itself: A read error is the likely source, as a far larger clone sits one nucleotide away. The chain has TRBV29-1 and TRBJ1-1; D perhaps matches TRBD1 (5 bases). The germline V gene encodes CDR1 SQVTM and CDR2 ANQGSEA. The V end lost 1 base, the J end lost 5 bases, and 17 bases lay between the germline ends. This CDR3 comprises 15 residues. CDR3 sequence reads: CSVEGVAGFRTEAFF. In DNA, the CDR3 is TGCAGCGTTGAAGGCGTGGCAGGGTTTCGTACTGAAGCTTTCTTT.

The chain joins TRBV27 to TRBJ2-5; D call uncertain. V was pared by 2 bases and J by 2 bases, with 6 bases between. The CDR3 is made up of 13 amino acids. CDR1 is MNHEY, CDR2 SMNVEV, per germline (reference sequence). CDR3 nucleotides: TGTGCCAGCAGTTTACGCAGGCAAGAGACCCAGTACTTC. It specifies CASSLRRQETQYF.

This chain links TRBV27 with TRBJ2-1; no firm D call. The CDR3 spans 16 residues. Germline lookup yields CDR1 MNHEY and CDR2 SMNVEV (reference sequence). Trimming removed 1 base from V and 4 bases from J, with 14 bases in between. This CDR3 is CASSLLADAPYNEQFF. As DNA, the CDR3 is TGTGCCAGCAGTTTATTGGCTGACGCGCCTTACAATGAGCAGTTCTTC.

The chain recombines TRBV18 with TRBJ1-2; D remains unclear. CDR3 length equals 13 residues. Germline loops: CDR1 KGHSH, CDR2 LQKENI. V was shortened by 2 bases and J by 6 bases, with 10 bases between the two germline ends. The CDR3 here is CASSPGLSNGYTF. The CDR3 DNA reads TGTGCCAGCTCACCAGGACTCAGTAATGGCTACACCTTC.

V and J are TRBV14 and TRBJ1-3; D is possibly TRBD1 (5 bases). V was cut by 2 bases and J by 1 base, with 18 bases left in between. The germline gives CDR1 SGHDN, CDR2 FVKESK. The CDR3 covers 18 residues. CDR3 nucleotide sequence: TGTGCCAGCAGCCAATCCTACACGGCTTCAGGGTCTGGAAACACCATATATTTT. The encoded protein is CASSQSYTASGSGNTIYF.

The rearrangement links TRBV6-5 to TRBJ2-7, with 9 positions matching TRBD2. The germline V gene has CDR1 MNHEY and CDR2 SVGAGI. Losses at the gene ends were 2 bases for V and 5 bases for J; bases not matched to a gene: 7. The length of the CDR3 is 15 residues. The CDR3 DNA reads TGTGCCAGCAGTTACGGGGCGGGAGGGCCGAACGAGCAGTACTTC. Residues: CASSYGAGGPNEQYF.

The chain carries TRBV5-1 and TRBJ1-1; possible D gene TRBD1, 5 bases. Germline CDR1 reads SGHRS; CDR2 reads YFSETQ. Trimming shortened V by 3 bases and J by 6 bases, and 12 bases separated the two germline ends. The CDR3 is 13 amino acids. CDR3 region: CASSSIRDAEAFF. The DNA of the CDR3 is TGCGCCAGCAGCTCAATCCGGGACGCTGAAGCTTTCTTT.

CDR3 DNA sequence: TGTGCCAGCAGCTTAGCCTCGGGCGAGCAGTACTTC. This translates into CASSLASGEQYF. This chain links TRBV7-9 with TRBJ2-7, with D unclear. Germline CDR1 SEHNR, CDR2 FQNEAQ (reference sequence). The CDR3 has 12 residues. The V and J ends lost 0 bases and 6 bases respectively, with 6 bases between them.

This chain connects TRBV9 to TRBJ1-4, with 9 bases matching TRBD1. The CDR3 is 15 amino acids. In germline, CDR1 is SGDLS, CDR2 YYNGEE. The trim removed 4 bases at V and 8 bases at J, leaving 9 bases unmatched. The CDR3 nucleotides read TGTGCCAGCAGCCCCGGACAGGGGCTCATCGAAAAACTGTTTTTT. This encodes CASSPGQGLIEKLFF.

This clone was counted between two and nine times. This chain connects TRBV5-6 to TRBJ1-1, with D possibly being TRBD1 (6 bases). From germline, CDR1 is SGHDT and CDR2 YYEEEE. The CDR3 spans 17 residues. V was shortened by 5 bases and J by 0 bases, with 20 bases between the two germline ends. The CDR3: CASRRDTGLIMNTEAFF. The CDR3 DNA is TGTGCCAGCAGGAGGGACACAGGCCTCATAATGAACACTGAAGCTTTCTTT. Full variable domain (remainder filled in from reference TRBV5-6 and TRBJ1-1): DAGVTQSPTHLIKTRGQQVTLRCSPKSGHDTVSWYQQALGQGPQFIFQYYEEEERQRGNFPDRFSGHQFPNYSSELNVNALLLGDSALYLCASRRDTGLIMNTEAFFGQGTRLTVV.

To note about this clone: A far larger clone is just one base off, so this is likely a read error. V gene TRBV1 combines with J gene TRBJ1-2. TRBV1 is a pseudogene locus. The CDR3 has 15 amino acids. CDR3 nucleotide sequence: TGCACCAGCAGCCAAGAACTCCAAGGGCCTTATGGCTACACCTTC. Its protein is CTSSQELQGPYGYTF.

The chain carries TRBV15 and TRBJ2-7; D is unclear. Trimming took 6 bases from V and 2 from J, leaving 14 bases between them. CDR1 is LNHNV and CDR2 is YYDKDF in the germline V gene (reference sequence). The CDR3 runs to 14 residues. The CDR3 coding sequence is TGTGCCACCAGTTCCCGGGTCACCCCCTACGAGCAGTACTTC. Its translation: CATSSRVTPYEQYF.

This clone showed up just a few times. The chain links TRBV5-4 to TRBJ1-2; no firm D call. The CDR3 totals 14 residues. V was pared by 5 bases and J by 1 base, with 12 bases between. Germline CDR1 reads SGHNT; CDR2 reads YYREEE (reference sequence). The CDR3 DNA follows: TGTGCCAGCAGTTTATTTCAACTTAACTATGGCTACACCTTC. It translates to CASSLFQLNYGYTF.

This chain uses TRBV30 with TRBJ1-6, with a tentative D call TRBD1 (5 bases). The V end lost 5 bases, the J end lost 6 bases, and 11 bases lay between the germline ends. Germline V gene sequence: CDR1 GTSNPN, CDR2 SVGIG (reference sequence). The CDR3 runs to 13 residues. The CDR3 DNA follows: TGTGCCTGGGGAAAGACAGCTAATTCACCCCTCCACTTT. Translated, it gives CAWGKTANSPLHF.

This chain joins TRBV29-1 and TRBJ2-3; the match to TRBD2 covers 7 bases. The junction had 9 bases not matched to a gene; V was cut back by 7 bases and J by 2 bases. The germline CDR1 and CDR2 sequences are SQVTM and ANQGSEA. The CDR3 consists of 14 residues. CDR3 protein: CSGAGTTPTDTQYF. Here the CDR3 DNA reads TGCAGCGGAGCCGGGACTACCCCCACAGATACGCAGTATTTT.